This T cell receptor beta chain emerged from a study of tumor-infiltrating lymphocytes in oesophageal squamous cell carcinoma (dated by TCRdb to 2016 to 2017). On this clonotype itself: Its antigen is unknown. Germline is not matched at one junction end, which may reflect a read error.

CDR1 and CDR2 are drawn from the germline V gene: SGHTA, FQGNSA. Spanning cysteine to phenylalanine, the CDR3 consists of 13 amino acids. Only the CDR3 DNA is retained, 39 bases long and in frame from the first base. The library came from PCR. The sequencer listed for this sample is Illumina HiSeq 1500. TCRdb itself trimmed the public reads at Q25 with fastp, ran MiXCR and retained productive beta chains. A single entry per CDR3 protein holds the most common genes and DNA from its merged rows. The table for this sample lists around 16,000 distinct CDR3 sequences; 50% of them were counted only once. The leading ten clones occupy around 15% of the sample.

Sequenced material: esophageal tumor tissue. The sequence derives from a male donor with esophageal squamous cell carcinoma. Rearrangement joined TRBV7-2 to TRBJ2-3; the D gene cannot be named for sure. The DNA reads TGTGCCAGCAGCTGGAATCAAGTGGGCAGGCCGTTCTTC. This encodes CASSWNQVGRPFF.